Presented here are 24 T cell receptor beta chains from one specimen sequenced in a study of identical twins. TCRdb re-called the 5' RACE reads with MiXCR, one entry per CDR3 protein. The table records a few hundred thousand distinct CDR3 sequences, 8% to 9.5% of them present only once. A further study also used this sample, focusing on yellow fever vaccine responses in identical twins.

Sequences were obtained from CD8+ T cells sorted from blood. These receptors originate from a woman aged 18-35 years in good health.

The CDR3 here is CASSLKVGNQPQHF. CDR3 nucleotide sequence: TGTGCCAGCAGCCTTAAGGTGGGCAATCAGCCCCAGCATTTT. The V call is TRBV7-9, the J call TRBJ1-5; D gene unclear. This CDR3 has 14 amino acids. V was clipped by 5 bases and J by 2 bases, with 10 bases between them. CDR1 is SEHNR and CDR2 is FQNEAQ in the germline V gene (reference sequence).

This clonotype was observed many times. V usage is TRBV7-6 and J usage is TRBJ2-3; a weak D match, TRBD2 (5 bases). Per germline, CDR1 SGHVS and CDR2 FNYEAQ. The CDR3 runs 14 residues. V gave up 5 bases and J gave up 5 bases, with 14 bases separating them. The CDR3 DNA follows: TGTGCCAGCAGCCTGAGCGGCGGATTAGATACGCAGTATTTT. Its translation is CASSLSGGLDTQYF.

The chain joins TRBV28 to TRBJ2-2, with a weak D call TRBD1 (6 bases). The CDR3 is made up of 17 amino acids. Trimming removed 3 bases from V and 2 bases from J, with 16 bases in between. Germline V CDR1 and CDR2: MDHEN, SYDVKM. In nucleotides, the CDR3 is TGTGCCAGCAGTTTCGTGAAGGGGGACCCAAACACCGGGGAGCTGTTTTTT. Translation gives CASSFVKGDPNTGELFF.

This clonotype was recorded many times. This chain connects TRBV10-2 to TRBJ2-3; unclear D gene. V gave up 2 bases and J gave up 5 bases, with 17 bases separating them. This CDR3 spans 16 amino acids. Germline CDR1 WSHSY, CDR2 SAAADI. The CDR3 protein is CASSEPLALSGDTQYF. As DNA, the CDR3 is TGCGCCAGCAGTGAGCCTCTGGCGCTATCTGGAGATACGCAGTATTTT.

This clonotype was seen ten or more times. The chain uses TRBV20-1 and TRBJ2-3, with TRBD2 identical over 7 bases. Trimming at V came to 3 bases and at J to 4 bases, leaving 4 bases not matched to a gene. The germline CDR1 and CDR2 sequences are DFQATT and SNEGSKA (reference sequence). The length of the CDR3 is 13 residues. The CDR3 nucleotides read TGCAGTGCTAGGGGGGGGTACGCAGATACGCAGTATTTT. It encodes CSARGGYADTQYF.

In this sample, this clonotype turned up a few times. The chain has TRBV11-1 and TRBJ2-6, with TRBD1 identical over 8 bases. The germline gives CDR1 SGHAT, CDR2 FQDESV (reference sequence). The CDR3 has 19 residues. V dropped 5 bases and J dropped 2; count of bases not matched to a gene: 14. CDR3 residues: CASSLGWARGPTGANVLTF. The CDR3 DNA reads TGTGCCAGCAGCCTGGGCTGGGCCAGGGGGCCGACTGGGGCCAACGTCCTGACTTTC.

In its sample, this clonotype was seen many times. The rearrangement joins TRBV7-9 to TRBJ2-1; no clear D gene. Germline V lookup: CDR1 SEHNR, CDR2 FQNEAQ (reference sequence). Trimming cost V 0 bases and J 9 bases, with 12 bases left between them. The CDR3 extends over 14 amino acids. CDR3 sequence: CASSLALYGPEQFF. CDR3 in DNA: TGTGCCAGCAGCTTAGCGCTTTACGGTCCTGAGCAGTTCTTC.

This clonotype was recorded at least ten times. V is TRBV20-1 and J is TRBJ2-7; D is unresolved. From germline, CDR1 is DFQATT and CDR2 SNEGSKA (reference sequence). Trimming removed 6 bases at V and 3 bases at J, with 15 bases between. The CDR3 has 13 residues. Here the CDR3 reads CSATDTRDYEQYF. CDR3 DNA: TGCAGTGCAACCGACACTCGTGACTACGAGCAGTACTTC.

In DNA, the CDR3 is TGCGCCAGCAGCTTCCCATCTAGCGGGGGACCCTACGAGCAGTACTTC. Encoded protein: CASSFPSSGGPYEQYF. The chain carries TRBV5-1 and TRBJ2-7, with 10 bases aligning to TRBD2. The CDR3 consists of 16 residues. Germline V gene sequence: CDR1 SGHRS, CDR2 YFSETQ. Losses at the gene ends were 2 bases for V and 2 bases for J; bases not matched to a gene: 7.

The chain links TRBV5-1 to TRBJ2-1; 13 positions match TRBD2. V lost 5 bases, J lost 10 bases, and 18 bases stayed unmatched. Germline V gives CDR1 SGHRS, CDR2 YFSETQ. The CDR3 has 18 residues. CDR3 nucleotides: TGCGCCAGCAGTGGGACTAGCGGGGCCTCCGGGGATGGTAGAGAGCAGTTCTTC. Its protein is CASSGTSGASGDGREQFF.

The V call is TRBV28, the J call TRBJ2-2; D might be TRBD1 or TRBD2, each matching 6 bases. Trimming cost V 3 bases and J 4 bases, with 12 bases left between them. The CDR3 consists of 15 residues. CDR1 is MDHEN, CDR2 SYDVKM, per germline. The CDR3 loop is CASSFHREATGELFF. The CDR3 region has the DNA TGTGCCAGCAGTTTTCACAGGGAGGCCACCGGGGAGCTGTTTTTT.

A few counts support this clonotype. The chain employs TRBV27 and TRBJ2-7; D unclear. This CDR3 region has 13 residues. V was pared by 2 bases and J by 3 bases, with 8 bases between. Looked up from germline, CDR1 is MNHEY and CDR2 is SMNVEV (reference sequence). CDR3 protein: CASSLAPYYEQYF. Written as DNA, the CDR3 is TGTGCCAGCAGTTTAGCACCCTACTACGAGCAGTACTTC.

The sample holds a few counts of this clonotype. This chain connects TRBV6-1 to TRBJ2-7, with TRBD1 matching 9 bases. CDR1 is MNHNS, CDR2 SASEGT, per germline. Germline trimming cut 6 bases from V and 1 base from J; bases unmatched to any gene: 10. The CDR3 loop spans 16 amino acids. Written as DNA, the CDR3 is TGTGCCAGCAGCCCGATCGGACAGGGGACTTCCTACGAGCAGTACTTC. Amino acids: CASSPIGQGTSYEQYF.

This clonotype occurred a few times. The genes are TRBV20-1 and TRBJ2-7; D may be TRBD1 or TRBD2 (5 bases each). The germline V gene encodes CDR1 DFQATT and CDR2 SNEGSKA (reference sequence). This CDR3 region has 12 residues. V lost 0 bases and J 4 bases, leaving 7 bases between the germline ends. The CDR3 region is CSARDGGYEQYF. The CDR3 coding sequence is TGCAGTGCTAGAGATGGGGGTTACGAGCAGTACTTC.

The V and J genes are TRBV20-1 and TRBJ1-4, with D unclear. The CDR3 contains 12 residues. From germline, CDR1 is DFQATT and CDR2 SNEGSKA (reference sequence). V lost 4 bases and J 8 bases, leaving 11 bases between the germline ends. The DNA for the CDR3 is TGCAGTGCTAAAAGGGATGCAGAAAAACTGTTTTTT. This encodes CSAKRDAEKLFF.

This clonotype was counted a few times. The chain recombines TRBV4-3 with TRBJ2-1; TRBD2 agrees at 7 bases. Germline values: CDR1 LGHNA, CDR2 YSLEER. Trimming removed 0 bases from V and 2 bases from J; junction bases left unmatched: 4. The CDR3 extends over 16 amino acids. The CDR3 protein is CASSQDSAGAYNEQFF. The CDR3 DNA sequence: TGCGCCAGCAGCCAAGATTCGGCGGGGGCCTACAATGAGCAGTTCTTC.

This clonotype has only a few counts. The chain links TRBV28 to TRBJ2-7; no definite D call. CDR1 is MDHEN, CDR2 SYDVKM, per germline. The V end was cut by 6 bases, the J end by 5 bases, with 8 bases between. The CDR3 has 11 residues. CDR3 nucleotides: TGTGCCAGCAGCCGCTGGGACGAGCAGTACTTC. Its protein is CASSRWDEQYF.

The table lists this clonotype with many counts. This chain connects TRBV27 to TRBJ2-7; D tentatively reads TRBD1 or TRBD2 (5 bases each). Germline V gene sequence: CDR1 MNHEY, CDR2 SMNVEV (reference sequence). This CDR3 has 14 residues. V was shortened by 4 bases and J by 3 bases, with 13 bases between the two germline ends. CDR3 sequence: CASSWTSGSYEQYF. The CDR3 coding sequence is TGTGCCAGCAGTTGGACTTCAGGGAGCTACGAGCAGTACTTC.

The table lists this clonotype with a few counts. The V gene is TRBV21-1, the J gene TRBJ2-5; the table gives TRBD1 as D, unverified against the DNA. TRBV21-1 is labeled a pseudogene. The CDR3 is 15 amino acids. CDR3 DNA: TGTGCCAGCAGCAAAGGGGCGGCGAGTCAGGAGACCCAGTACTTC. This gives the protein CASSKGAASQETQYF.

This clonotype was observed many times. This chain uses TRBV7-9 with TRBJ1-5; D might be TRBD1 (5 bases). Germline CDR1 and CDR2: SEHNR and FQNEAQ (reference sequence). The CDR3 runs to 16 residues. The V end was cut by 4 bases, the J end by 1 base, with 14 bases between. The CDR3 region is CASSSTSGQSNQPQHF. CDR3 DNA: TGTGCCAGCAGCTCGACTTCGGGGCAGAGCAATCAGCCCCAGCATTTT.

This clonotype was counted at least ten times. The CDR3, as DNA: TGTGCCAGCAAAAGAGGGGCAGATAGCAATCAGCCCCAGCATTTT. It codes for CASKRGADSNQPQHF. V gene TRBV6-2 or TRBV6-3 combines with J gene TRBJ1-5, with a tentative D call TRBD1 (5 bases). The V end was cut by 7 bases, the J end by 0 bases, with 13 bases between. Per germline, CDR1 MNHEY and CDR2 SVGEGT. The CDR3 covers 15 residues.

The J gene is TRBJ1-4, the V gene TRBV29-1, with D perhaps matching TRBD1 (5 bases). CDR1 is SQVTM, CDR2 ANQGSEA, per germline. The CDR3 extends over 14 amino acids. Trimming removed 0 bases from V and 10 bases from J, with 15 bases in between. CDR3 amino acids: CSVEDGAGRGKLFF. The CDR3 nucleotides read TGCAGCGTTGAAGATGGCGCAGGGCGGGGAAAACTGTTTTTT. Full variable domain (outside the CDR3, taken from reference TRBV29-1 and TRBJ1-4): SAVISQKPSRDICQRGTSLTIQCQVDSQVTMMFWYRQQPGQSLTLIATANQGSEATYESGFVIDKFPISRPNLTFSTLTVSNMSPEDSSIYLCSVEDGAGRGKLFFGSGTQLSVL.

This clonotype was counted many times. The gene calls are TRBV5-1 and TRBJ2-4; D might be TRBD2 (6 bases). Looked up from germline, CDR1 is SGHRS and CDR2 is YFSETQ. Trimming left V 4 bases short and J 1 base short, with 18 bases between. This CDR3 contains 17 residues. The CDR3 reads CASSPYVGEDAKNIQYF. CDR3 nucleotides: TGCGCCAGCAGCCCCTATGTCGGGGAGGATGCCAAAAACATTCAGTACTTC.

This chain connects TRBV27 to TRBJ2-7; D may be TRBD2 (5 bases). Trimming took off 2 bases at V and 9 bases at J, with 11 bases between the two ends. This CDR3 is built from 12 residues. The germline V gene has CDR1 MNHEY and CDR2 SMNVEV (reference sequence). The DNA for the CDR3 is TGTGCCAGCAGTTTAATTGGAGGAGGGCAGTACTTC. Amino acid sequence: CASSLIGGGQYF.